This T cell receptor (beta chain) originates from a study of blood T cell repertoires in COVID-19. Clones were read by immunoSEQ multiplex PCR, and TCRdb kept only the in-frame ones, dropping some. The sample contains roughly 120,000 clones, approximately 88% of which appear only once. V lost 0 bases, J lost 5 bases, and 13 bases lay in between. The CDR3 consists of 14 residues. Germline values: CDR1 GTSNPN, CDR2 SVGIG (reference sequence). The sequenced sample was peripheral blood. The sequence was obtained from a woman aged 40-49 years with acute or convalescent COVID-19. The chain uses TRBV30 and TRBJ1-2, with a tentative D call TRBD1 (6 bases). DNA for the CDR3: TGTGCCTGGAGTGTACTGCGGCAGGGGTATGGCTACACCTTC. This sequence encodes CAWSVLRQGYGYTF.